The T cell receptor beta chain described here comes from a study of response to subunit inactivated influenza vaccine. Study conclusions and caveats: The authors offered the suggestion that each seasonal influenza vaccination recruits few new T cells.

Details on this clonotype: Its target is unknown.

The CDR3 loop spans 13 amino acids. Per germline, CDR1 KGHDR and CDR2 SFDVKD. The V end was cut by 9 bases, the J end by 1 base, with 9 bases between. MiXCR, run by TCRdb on the RT-PCR reads, gives a single entry per CDR3 protein. The sample includes about 650,000 distinct CDR3 sequences, approximately 15% of them seen just once. Specimen: PBMCs from blood, collected approximately 15 days before vaccination. This sequence was found in a man aged 50 or older who received an inactivated influenza vaccine. The chain combines TRBV24-1 with TRBJ2-1; D may be TRBD1 (6 bases). The CDR3 spells CATEQGSYNEQFF. CDR3 coding DNA: TGTGCCACCGAACAGGGATCCTACAATGAGCAGTTCTTC.